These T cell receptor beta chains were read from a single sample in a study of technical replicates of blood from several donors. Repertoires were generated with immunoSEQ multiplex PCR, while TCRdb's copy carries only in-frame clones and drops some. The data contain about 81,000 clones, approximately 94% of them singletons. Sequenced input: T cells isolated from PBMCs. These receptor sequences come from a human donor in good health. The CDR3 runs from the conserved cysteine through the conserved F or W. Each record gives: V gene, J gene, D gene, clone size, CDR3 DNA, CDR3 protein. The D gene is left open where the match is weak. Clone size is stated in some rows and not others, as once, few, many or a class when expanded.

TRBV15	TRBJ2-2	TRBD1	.	TGTGCCTACGGGGGGGACAGGGGCCCCGGGGAGCTGTTTTTT	CAYGGDRGPGELFF
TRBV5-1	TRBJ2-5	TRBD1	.	TGCGCCAGCAGCTCCCGGGACAGGGGGCAAGAGACCCAGTACTTC	CASSSRDRGQETQYF
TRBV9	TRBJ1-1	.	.	TGTGCCAGCAGCGTAGAGGGACACCCCACTGAAGCTTTCTTT	CASSVEGHPTEAFF
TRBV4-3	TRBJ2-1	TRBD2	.	TGCGCCAGCAGCCGGGAGACTAGCGGGAAAGGCAATGAGCAGTTCTTC	CASSRETSGKGNEQFF
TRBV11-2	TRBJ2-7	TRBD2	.	TGTGCCAGCAGCTTCTCGCGGGGGGCCTACGAGCAGTACTTC	CASSFSRGAYEQYF
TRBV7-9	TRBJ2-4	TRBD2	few	TGTGCCAGCAGCCGAGCGGGAGGGGCCAAAAACATTCAGTACTTC	CASSRAGGAKNIQYF
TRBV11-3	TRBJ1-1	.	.	TGTGCCAGCAGCTTAAGCGGCGGGGCCACTGAAGCTTTCTTT	CASSLSGGATEAFF
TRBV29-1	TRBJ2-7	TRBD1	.	TGCAGCGCGTTATACGGGACAGGGGGGCCCGAGCAGTACTTC	CSALYGTGGPEQYF
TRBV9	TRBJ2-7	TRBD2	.	TGTGCCAGCAGCGTGGGCGGGAGTCCCTACGAGCAGTACTTC	CASSVGGSPYEQYF
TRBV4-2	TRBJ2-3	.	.	TGTGCCAGCAGCCAAGAGAGGGGGGGGTTCACAGATACGCAGTATTTT	CASSQERGGFTDTQYF
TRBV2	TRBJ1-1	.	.	TGTGCCAGCAACCTCGGGACATACACTGAAGCTTTCTTT	CASNLGTYTEAFF
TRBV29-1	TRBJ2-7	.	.	TGCAGCAGCGTTAGGAACGAGCAGTACTTC	CSSVRNEQYF
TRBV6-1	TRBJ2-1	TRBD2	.	TGTGCCAGTCGACCTAGCGGGAGCAGGATACATGAGCAGTTCTTC	CASRPSGSRIHEQFF
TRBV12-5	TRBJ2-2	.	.	TGTGCTAGTGAGCAGGAGGAGTATCCCGGGGAGCTGTTTTTT	CASEQEEYPGELFF
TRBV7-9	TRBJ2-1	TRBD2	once	TGTGCCAGCAGCCCAGGGTTTGCGGGAGGGCCACGGGAGCAGTTCTTC	CASSPGFAGGPREQFF
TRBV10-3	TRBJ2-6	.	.	TGTGCCATCAATTCCCCGAGCTCTGGGGCCAACGTCCTGACTTTC	CAINSPSSGANVLTF
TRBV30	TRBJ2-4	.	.	TGTGCCTGGGGGCGCGGGAACATTCAGTACTTC	CAWGRGNIQYF
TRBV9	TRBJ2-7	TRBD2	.	TGTGCCAGCAGCGTAGCGGGAGGGCCTCAGGACGAGCAGTACTTC	CASSVAGGPQDEQYF
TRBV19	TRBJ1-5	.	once	TGTGCCAGCCATATGGGGGGGCTACAGCCCCAGCATTTT	CASHMGGLQPQHF
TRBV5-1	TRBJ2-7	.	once	TGCGCCAGCAGCTTGGTGGTTAGTCCGGCAGGGGCCTACGAGCAGTACTTC	CASSLVVSPAGAYEQYF
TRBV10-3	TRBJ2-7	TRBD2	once	TGTGCCATTTCCGGGACTAGCGGGCTCGTCTCCTACGAGCAGTACTTC	CAISGTSGLVSYEQYF
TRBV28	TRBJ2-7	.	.	TGTGCCAGCAGTTTAAACAGGGCCGAGCAGTACTTC	CASSLNRAEQYF
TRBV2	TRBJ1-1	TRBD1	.	TGTGCCAGCAGGGGGACAGGGGTGACCGAAGCTTTCTTT	CASRGTGVTEAFF
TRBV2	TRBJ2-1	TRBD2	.	TGTGCCAGCATGGCGGGGGAGGGGCAGTTCTTC	CASMAGEGQFF
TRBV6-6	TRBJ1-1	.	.	TGTGCCAGCACACTTCCGGCCGGGGGTGACACTGAAGCTTTCTTT	CASTLPAGGDTEAFF
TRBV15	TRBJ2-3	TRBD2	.	TGTGCCACCAGCAGAGAGCGACTAGCGACAGATACGCAGTATTTT	CATSRERLATDTQYF
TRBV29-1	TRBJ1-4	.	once	TGCAGCGTCCAAGACAGGACGAATGAAAAACTGTTTTTT	CSVQDRTNEKLFF
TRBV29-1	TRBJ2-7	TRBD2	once	TGCAGCGTTGCTCCTAGCGGGACTCCCTACGAGCAGTACTTC	CSVAPSGTPYEQYF
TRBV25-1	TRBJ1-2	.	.	TGTGCCAGCAGCAGGGAATTCGACTATGGCTACACCTTC	CASSREFDYGYTF
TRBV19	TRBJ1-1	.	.	TGTGCCAGTAGTCCCTGGGCCTGGAACACTGAAGCTTTCTTT	CASSPWAWNTEAFF
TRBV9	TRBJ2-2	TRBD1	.	TGTGCCAGCAGCCCCCGGCAGGGGGCATCGGGGGAGCTGTTTTTT	CASSPRQGASGELFF
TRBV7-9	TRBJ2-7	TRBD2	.	TGTGCCAGCAGCTTAGCGCTCGGGAGGAATTTGTACGAGCAGTACTTC	CASSLALGRNLYEQYF
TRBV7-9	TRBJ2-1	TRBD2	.	TGTGCCAGCAGCTTACCTAGCGGGAGGGCCCCCTCCTACAATGAGCAGTTCTTC	CASSLPSGRAPSYNEQFF
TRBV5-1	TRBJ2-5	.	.	TGCGCCAGCAGCTTGGCCGGAGGGAGCTACCAAGAGACCCAGTACTTC	CASSLAGGSYQETQYF
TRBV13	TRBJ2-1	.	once	TGTGCCAGCAGCTCCTGGGTAGCAGCCTACAATGAGCAGTTCTTC	CASSSWVAAYNEQFF
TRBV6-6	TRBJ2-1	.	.	TGTGCCAGCAGTTCCCAGGGGTATGAGCAGTTCTTC	CASSSQGYEQFF
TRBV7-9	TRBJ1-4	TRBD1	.	TGTGCCAGCAGCTCCTGGACAGGGGGCATTTCAACTAATGAAAAACTGTTTTTT	CASSSWTGGISTNEKLFF
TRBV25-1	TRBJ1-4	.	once	TGTGCCAGCAGTGGCGATTGGAAACTGTTTTTT	CASSGDWKLFF
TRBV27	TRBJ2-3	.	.	TGTGCCAGCTTGGGGGGAGATACGCAGTATTTT	CASLGGDTQYF
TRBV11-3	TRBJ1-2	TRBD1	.	TGTGCCAGCAGCGGACAGGGAAACTATGGCTACACCTTC	CASSGQGNYGYTF
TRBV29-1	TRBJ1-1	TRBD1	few	TGCAGCGTTGCAAGATGGCGGACAGGGATGAACACTGAAGCTTTCTTT	CSVARWRTGMNTEAFF